This T cell receptor (beta chain) was observed in a study of regulatory T cells in long-lasting Graves disease. About the research overall: Patients with persistent Graves' disease had over 5 years of antithyroid drugs and persistent TSH receptor antibodies. Study conclusions and caveats: Fewer public clonotypes were shared by new patients (roughly 910) than by persistent patients (2,741). Persistent disease exhibited a predilection for TRBV28, TRBJ1-2 and TRBJ2-5.

Stated time point: persistent/refractory GD, antithyroid drugs over 5 years with positive TRAb. Extracted PBMC RNA gave rise to the TCR library. A blood draw put around 9.3 milliliters of peripheral blood into EDTA tubes. The CDR3 contains 14 residues. CDR1 is PRHDT, CDR2 FYEKMQ, per germline (reference sequence). Between the trimmed V and J ends, which lost 3 bases and 5 bases, there was a span of 14 bases. Libraries of TCR beta came from iRepertoire HTBI primers plus Arm-PCR of CDR3 regions. TCRdb re-derived calls from the multiplex PCR reads in MiXCR, one entry per CDR3 protein. In the table there are around 400,000 distinct CDR3 sequences, around a quarter of which are singletons. Comments on this clonotype: Antigen: not known.

This material consisted of peripheral blood mononuclear cells (PBMCs), taken when the disease was refractory, from a patient treated with antithyroid drugs. The sequence came from a female donor with Graves disease. This rearrangement joins TRBV13 to TRBJ2-7; D may be TRBD2 (5 bases). CDR3: CASSFFTGNHEQYF. CDR3 bases: TGTGCCAGCAGCTTCTTTACCGGGAACCACGAGCAGTACTTC.